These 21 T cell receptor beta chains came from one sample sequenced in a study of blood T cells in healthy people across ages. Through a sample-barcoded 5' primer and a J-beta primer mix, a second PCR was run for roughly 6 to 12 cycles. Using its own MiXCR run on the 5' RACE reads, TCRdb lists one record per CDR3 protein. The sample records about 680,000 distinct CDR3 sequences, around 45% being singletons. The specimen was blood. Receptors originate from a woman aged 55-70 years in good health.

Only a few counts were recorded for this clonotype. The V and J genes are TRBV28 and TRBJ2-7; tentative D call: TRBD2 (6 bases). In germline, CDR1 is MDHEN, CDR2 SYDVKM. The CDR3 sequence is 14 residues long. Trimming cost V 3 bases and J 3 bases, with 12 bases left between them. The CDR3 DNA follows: TGTGCCAGCAGTTTGGAGGGAACATACTACGAGCAGTACTTC. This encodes CASSLEGTYYEQYF.

CDR3 in DNA: TGTGCCAGCAGTTTCCGGACAGACCAAGAGGCCCAGTACTTC. Translated: CASSFRTDQEAQYF. V is TRBV5-6 and J is TRBJ2-7; TRBD1 might be the D (6 bases). The germline V and J ends were trimmed by 5 bases and 10 bases, with 22 bases remaining between them. CDR3 size: 14 residues. The germline V gene has CDR1 SGHDT and CDR2 YYEEEE. The full variable domain, with the rest looked up from reference TRBV5-6 and TRBJ2-7, is DAGVTQSPTHLIKTRGQQVTLRCSPKSGHDTVSWYQQALGQGPQFIFQYYEEEERQRGNFPDRFSGHQFPNYSSELNVNALLLGDSALYLCASSFRTDQEAQYFGPGTRLTVT.

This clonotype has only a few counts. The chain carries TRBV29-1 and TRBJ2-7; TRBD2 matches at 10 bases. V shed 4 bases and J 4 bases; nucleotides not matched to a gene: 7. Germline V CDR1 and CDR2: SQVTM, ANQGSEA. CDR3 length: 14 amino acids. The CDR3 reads CSVGALAGVYEQYF. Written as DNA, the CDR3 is TGCAGCGTTGGGGCCCTAGCGGGAGTTTACGAGCAGTACTTC.

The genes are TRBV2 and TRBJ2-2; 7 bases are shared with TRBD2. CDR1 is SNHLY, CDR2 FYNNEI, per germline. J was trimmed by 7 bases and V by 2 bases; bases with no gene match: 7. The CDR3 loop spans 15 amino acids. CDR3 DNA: TGTGCCAGCAGTGAAACCGGGACTATTTACGGGGAGCTGTTTTTT. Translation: CASSETGTIYGELFF.

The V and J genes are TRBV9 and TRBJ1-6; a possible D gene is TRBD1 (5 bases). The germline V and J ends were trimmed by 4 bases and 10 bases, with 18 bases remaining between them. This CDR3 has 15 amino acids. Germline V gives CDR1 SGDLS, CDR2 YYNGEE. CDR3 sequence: CASSLRGGRPSPLHF. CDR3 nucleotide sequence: TGTGCCAGCAGCCTACGGGGCGGGCGTCCGTCACCCCTCCACTTT.

The CDR3 spells CASSTTGTSMYNEQFF. CDR3 DNA: TGTGCCAGCAGCACTACCGGGACTAGTATGTACAATGAGCAGTTCTTC. The chain is built from TRBV7-2 and TRBJ2-1; 8 positions match TRBD2. Germline CDR1 SGHTA, CDR2 FQGNSA. Trimming took 5 bases from V and 4 from J; bases not matched to a gene: 10. The CDR3 consists of 16 residues.

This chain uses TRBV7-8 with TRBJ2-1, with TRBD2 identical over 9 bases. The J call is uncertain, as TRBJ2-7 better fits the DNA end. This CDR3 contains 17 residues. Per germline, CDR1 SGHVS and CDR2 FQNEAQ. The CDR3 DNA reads TGTGCCAGCAGCTTAGCAGGCCGGCTAGCGGGAAACAATGAGCAGTACTTC. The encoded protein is CASSLAGRLAGNNEQYF.

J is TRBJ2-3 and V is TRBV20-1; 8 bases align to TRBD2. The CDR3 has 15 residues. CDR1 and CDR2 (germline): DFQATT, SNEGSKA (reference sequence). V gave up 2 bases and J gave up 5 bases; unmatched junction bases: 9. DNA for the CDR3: TGCAGTGCTAGATCCGGGAGCGGGAGTGGAGATACGCAGTATTTT. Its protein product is CSARSGSGSGDTQYF.

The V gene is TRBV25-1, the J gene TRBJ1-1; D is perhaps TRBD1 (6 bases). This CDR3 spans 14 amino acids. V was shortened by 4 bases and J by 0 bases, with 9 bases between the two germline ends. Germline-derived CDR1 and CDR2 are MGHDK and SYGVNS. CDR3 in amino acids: CASSVQGMNTEAFF. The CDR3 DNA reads TGTGCCAGCAGTGTACAGGGTATGAACACTGAAGCTTTCTTT.

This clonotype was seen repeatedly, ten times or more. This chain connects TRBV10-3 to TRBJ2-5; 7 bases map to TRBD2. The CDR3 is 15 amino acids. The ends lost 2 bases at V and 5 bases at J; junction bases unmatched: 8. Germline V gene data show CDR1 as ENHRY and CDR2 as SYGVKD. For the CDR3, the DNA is TGTGCCATCAGTGAGGGGGCGGGAGCCGTCGAGACCCAGTACTTC. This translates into CAISEGAGAVETQYF.

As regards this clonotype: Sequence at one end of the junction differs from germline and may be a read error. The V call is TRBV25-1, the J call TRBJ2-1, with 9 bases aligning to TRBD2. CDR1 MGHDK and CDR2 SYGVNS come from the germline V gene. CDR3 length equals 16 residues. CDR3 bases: TGTGCCAGGCCCTATCCAGGCGGGAGGGATTACAATGGGCAGTTCTTC. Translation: CARPYPGGRDYNGQFF.

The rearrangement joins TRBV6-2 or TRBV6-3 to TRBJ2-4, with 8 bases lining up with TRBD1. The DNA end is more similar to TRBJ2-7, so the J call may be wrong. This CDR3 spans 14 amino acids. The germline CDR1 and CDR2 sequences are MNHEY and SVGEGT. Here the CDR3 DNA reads TGTGCCAGCAGTGACGCCGACAGGGGCTACGAGCAGTACTTC. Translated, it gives CASSDADRGYEQYF.

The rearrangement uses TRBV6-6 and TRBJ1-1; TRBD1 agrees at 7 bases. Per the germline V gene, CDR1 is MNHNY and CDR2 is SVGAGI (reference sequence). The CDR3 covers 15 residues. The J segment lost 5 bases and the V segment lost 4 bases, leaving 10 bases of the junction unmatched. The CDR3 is CASSSSTGVMTEAFF. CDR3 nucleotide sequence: TGTGCCAGCAGTTCGAGTACAGGGGTGATGACTGAAGCTTTCTTT.

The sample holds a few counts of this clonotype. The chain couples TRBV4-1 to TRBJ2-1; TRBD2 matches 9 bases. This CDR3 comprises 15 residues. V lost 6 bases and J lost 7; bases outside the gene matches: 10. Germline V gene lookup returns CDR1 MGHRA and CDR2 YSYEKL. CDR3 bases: TGCGCCAGCAGACCAAGTAGCGGGGGAGGTAATGAGCAGTTCTTC. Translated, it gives CASRPSSGGGNEQFF.

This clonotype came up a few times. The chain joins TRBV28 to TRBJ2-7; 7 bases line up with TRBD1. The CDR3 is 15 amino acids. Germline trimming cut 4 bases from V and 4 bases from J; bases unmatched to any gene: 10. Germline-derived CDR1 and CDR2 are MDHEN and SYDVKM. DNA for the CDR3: TGTGCCAGCAGTTATGATGAGGGACAGCTATACGAGCAGTACTTC. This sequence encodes CASSYDEGQLYEQYF.

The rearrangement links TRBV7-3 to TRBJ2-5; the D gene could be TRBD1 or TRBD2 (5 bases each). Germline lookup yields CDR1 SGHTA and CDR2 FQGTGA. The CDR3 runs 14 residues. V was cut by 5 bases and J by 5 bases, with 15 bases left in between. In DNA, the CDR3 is TGTGCCAGCAGCCGAAACGTGGGGACGGAGACCCAGTACTTC. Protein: CASSRNVGTETQYF.

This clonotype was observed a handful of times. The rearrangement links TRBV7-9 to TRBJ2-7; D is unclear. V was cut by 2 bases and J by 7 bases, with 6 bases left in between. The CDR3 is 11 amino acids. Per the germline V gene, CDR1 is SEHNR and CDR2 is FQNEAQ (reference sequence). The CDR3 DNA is TGTGCCAGCAGCTTACCGAGGGAGCAGTACTTC. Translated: CASSLPREQYF.

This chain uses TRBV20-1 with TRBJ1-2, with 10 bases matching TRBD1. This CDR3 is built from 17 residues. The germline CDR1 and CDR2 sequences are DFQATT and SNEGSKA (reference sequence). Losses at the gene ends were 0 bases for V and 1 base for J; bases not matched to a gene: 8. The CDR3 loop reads CSARDPDRGRINYGYTF. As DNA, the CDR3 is TGCAGTGCTAGAGATCCTGACAGGGGGCGGATTAACTATGGCTACACCTTC.

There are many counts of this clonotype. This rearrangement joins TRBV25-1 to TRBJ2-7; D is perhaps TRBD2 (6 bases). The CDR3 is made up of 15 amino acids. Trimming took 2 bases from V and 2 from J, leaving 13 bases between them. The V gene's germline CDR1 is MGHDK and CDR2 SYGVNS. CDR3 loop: CASSEPAGRTYEQYF. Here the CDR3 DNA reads TGTGCCAGCAGTGAACCGGCGGGACGGACCTACGAGCAGTACTTC.

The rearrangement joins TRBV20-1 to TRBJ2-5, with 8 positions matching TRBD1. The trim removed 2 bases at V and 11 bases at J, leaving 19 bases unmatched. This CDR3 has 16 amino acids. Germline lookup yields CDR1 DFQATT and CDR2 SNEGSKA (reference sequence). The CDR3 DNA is TGCAGTGCTAGATTGCAGGGGGCGCGGGGATTTGGAGAGCAGTACTTC. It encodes CSARLQGARGFGEQYF.

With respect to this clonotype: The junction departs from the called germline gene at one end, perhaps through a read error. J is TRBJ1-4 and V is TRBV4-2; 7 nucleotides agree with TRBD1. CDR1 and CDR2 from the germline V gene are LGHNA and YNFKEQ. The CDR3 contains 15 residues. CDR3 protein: CASSRSRTGAEELFF. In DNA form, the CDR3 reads TGTGCCAGCAGCCGGAGCAGAACAGGGGCTGAAGAACTGTTTTTT.